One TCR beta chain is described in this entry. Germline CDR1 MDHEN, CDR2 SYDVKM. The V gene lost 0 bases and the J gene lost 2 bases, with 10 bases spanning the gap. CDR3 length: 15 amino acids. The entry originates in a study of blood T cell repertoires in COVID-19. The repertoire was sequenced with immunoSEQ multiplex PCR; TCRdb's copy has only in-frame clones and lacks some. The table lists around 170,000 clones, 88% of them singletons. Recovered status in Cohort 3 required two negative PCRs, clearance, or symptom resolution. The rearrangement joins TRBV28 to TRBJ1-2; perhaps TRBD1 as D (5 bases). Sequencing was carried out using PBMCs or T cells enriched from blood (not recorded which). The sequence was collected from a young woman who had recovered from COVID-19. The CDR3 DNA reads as TGTGCCAGCAGTTTATGGTCGGGGGAAAACTATGGCTACACCTTC. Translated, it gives CASSLWSGENYGYTF.